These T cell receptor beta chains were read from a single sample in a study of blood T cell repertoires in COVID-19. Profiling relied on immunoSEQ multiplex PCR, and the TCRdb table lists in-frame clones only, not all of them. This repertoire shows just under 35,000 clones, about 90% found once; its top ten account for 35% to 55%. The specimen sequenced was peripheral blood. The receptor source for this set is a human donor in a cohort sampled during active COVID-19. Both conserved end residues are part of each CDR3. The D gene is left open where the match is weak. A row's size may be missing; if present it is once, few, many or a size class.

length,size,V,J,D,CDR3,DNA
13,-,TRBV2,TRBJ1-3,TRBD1,CASRDRAGNTIYF,TGTGCCAGCAGAGACAGGGCTGGAAACACCATATATTTT
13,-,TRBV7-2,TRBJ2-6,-,CASRQSGANVLTF,TGTGCCAGCAGGCAGTCTGGGGCCAACGTCCTGACTTTC
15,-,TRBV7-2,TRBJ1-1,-,CASSSTGPRNTEAFF,TGTGCCAGCAGCTCGACAGGACCTAGGAACACTGAAGCTTTCTTT
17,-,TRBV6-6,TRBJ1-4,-,CASSHRGRQTTNEKLFF,TGTGCCAGCAGTCACCGAGGCCGACAGACTACTAATGAAAAACTGTTTTTT
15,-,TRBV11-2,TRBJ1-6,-,CASSPRDFNNSPLHF,TGTGCCAGCAGCCCCAGGGATTTCAATAATTCACCCCTCCACTTT
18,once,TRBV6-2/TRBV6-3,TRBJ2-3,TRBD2,CASSYWYSSGASTDTQYF,TGTGCCAGCAGTTACTGGTACTCTAGCGGAGCTAGCACAGATACGCAGTATTTT
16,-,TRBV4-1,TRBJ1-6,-,CASSQETGYYNSPLHF,TGCGCCAGCAGCCAAGAGACAGGATACTATAATTCACCCCTCCACTTT
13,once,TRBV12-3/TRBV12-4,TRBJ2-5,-,CASSLGGVETQYF,TGTGCCAGCAGTTTAGGGGGGGTGGAGACCCAGTACTTC
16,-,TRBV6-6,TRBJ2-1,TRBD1,CASRGGQGASYNEQFF,TGTGCCAGCAGAGGAGGCCAGGGGGCCTCCTACAATGAGCAGTTCTTC
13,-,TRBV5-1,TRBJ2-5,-,CASAPRQQETQYF,TGCGCCAGCGCCCCAAGACAGCAAGAGACCCAGTACTTC
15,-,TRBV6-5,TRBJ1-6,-,CASNSFQGVNSPLHF,TGTGCCAGCAACTCTTTCCAGGGCGTAAATTCACCCCTCCACTTT
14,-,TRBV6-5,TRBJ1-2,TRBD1,CASSYRTGGDGYTF,TGTGCCAGCAGTTACCGGACAGGGGGCGATGGCTACACCTTC
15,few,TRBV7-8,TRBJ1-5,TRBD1,CASSSTGVGNQPQHF,TGTGCCAGCAGCTCAACAGGGGTTGGTAATCAGCCCCAGCATTTT
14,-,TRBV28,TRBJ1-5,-,CASRYGVRNQPQHF,TGTGCCAGCAGGTACGGGGTTCGGAATCAGCCCCAGCATTTT
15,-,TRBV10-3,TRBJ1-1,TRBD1,CAISGRGTGGTEAFF,TGTGCCATCAGTGGGCGGGGGACAGGGGGCACTGAAGCTTTCTTT
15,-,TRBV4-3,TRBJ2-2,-,CASSPVPKLTGELFF,TGCGCCAGCAGCCCGGTTCCAAAGCTCACCGGGGAGCTGTTTTTT
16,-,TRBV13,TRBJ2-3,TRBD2,CASSPKLAPSTDTQYF,TGTGCCAGCAGCCCAAAACTAGCGCCAAGCACAGATACGCAGTATTTT
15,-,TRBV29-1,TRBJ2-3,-,CSERGRDFRGDTQYF,TGCAGCGAAAGGGGTCGGGACTTTAGGGGAGATACGCAGTATTTT
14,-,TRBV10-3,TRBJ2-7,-,CAISIGTASYEQYF,TGTGCCATCAGTATCGGGACTGCCTCCTACGAGCAGTACTTC
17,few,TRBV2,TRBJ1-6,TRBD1,CASSDSATGRFRSPLHF,TGTGCCAGCAGTGACTCTGCGACAGGGAGGTTTAGATCACCCCTCCACTTT
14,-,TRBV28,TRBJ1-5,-,CASSFPRGGQPQHF,TGTGCCAGCAGTTTCCCAAGGGGGGGACAGCCCCAGCATTTT
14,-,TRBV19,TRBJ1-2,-,CASRNGHFNYGYTF,TGTGCCAGTAGGAACGGACACTTCAACTATGGCTACACCTTC
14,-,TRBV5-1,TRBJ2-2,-,CASIKDSNTGELFF,TGCGCCAGCATAAAGGACTCGAACACCGGGGAGCTGTTTTTT
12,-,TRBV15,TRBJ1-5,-,CATSRVEEPQHF,TGTGCCACCAGCAGAGTCGAGGAGCCCCAGCATTTT
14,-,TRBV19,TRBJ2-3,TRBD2,CASRRRGGTDTQYF,TGTGCCAGTAGGCGGCGGGGGGGCACAGATACGCAGTATTTT
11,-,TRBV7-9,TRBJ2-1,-,CASSLGGEQFF,TGTGCCAGCAGCTTAGGCGGTGAGCAGTTCTTC